This is a list of T cell receptor beta chains from one sample in a study of Ad26.COV2.S vaccination and SARS-CoV-2 variants. Only in-frame clones appear in the TCRdb table, and some are missing; sequencing was by immunoSEQ multiplex PCR. Counted here are 350,000 to 500,000 clones, approximately 90% occurring once; the ten biggest clones make up 3.6%. The source was peripheral blood, collected in a trial of Ad26.COV2.S vaccine versus placebo. The receptors here all came from a person aged 18-60 years who received the Ad26.COV2.S COVID-19 vaccine or a placebo. Each CDR3 is given with its conserved first and last residue. A D gene is named only where the DNA matches it firmly. The size entry is marked missing in some rows and otherwise reads once, few, many or a size class.

D | J | size | V | DNA | CDR3
- | TRBJ1-5 | - | TRBV7-2 | TGTGCCAGCAGCTTAGTAGGAGGGGAAAGTCAGCCCCAGCATTTT | CASSLVGGESQPQHF
- | TRBJ2-1 | - | TRBV14 | TGTGCCAGCAGCCAAGTGGGCCTAGCGCCTATATACAATGAGCAGTTCTTC | CASSQVGLAPIYNEQFF
- | TRBJ2-5 | - | TRBV7-2 | TGTGCCAGCAGCTCGCAGGGGTTGCAGACCCAGTACTTC | CASSSQGLQTQYF
- | TRBJ2-7 | - | TRBV5-4 | TGTGCCAGCAGCTGGACACCGGCTGGTGAGCAGTACTTC | CASSWTPAGEQYF
- | TRBJ2-5 | - | TRBV3-1/TRBV3-2 | TGTGCCAGCAGCCAAGGAGGTCGGGGAGTGGGTCAAGAGACCCAGTACTTC | CASSQGGRGVGQETQYF
- | TRBJ2-5 | - | TRBV7-9 | TGTGCCAGCAGCTTCCATCTGGAGACCCAGTACTTC | CASSFHLETQYF
TRBD1 | TRBJ2-1 | - | TRBV19 | TGTGCCAGTACCCCTGCGGGACAGGTTCCTTACAATGAGCAGTTCTTC | CASTPAGQVPYNEQFF
TRBD2 | TRBJ2-3 | - | TRBV3-1/TRBV3-2 | TGTGCCAGCAGCCATACCGCAGGGAGGGTGAGCACAGATACGCAGTATTTT | CASSHTAGRVSTDTQYF
- | TRBJ2-3 | - | TRBV6-5 | TGTGCCAGCAGCCCCCGGCCCGAGGATACGCAGTATTTT | CASSPRPEDTQYF
- | TRBJ2-1 | - | TRBV7-2 | TGTGCCAGCAGCGGACTTTTGGTTTACAATGAGCAGTTCTTC | CASSGLLVYNEQFF
- | TRBJ1-1 | - | TRBV5-1 | TGCGCCAGCAGACCGGAACCTAACACTGAAGCTTTCTTT | CASRPEPNTEAFF
- | TRBJ1-5 | - | TRBV10-3 | TGTGCCACCTCCCGAGAAAGCCAAAATCAGCCCCAGCATTTT | CATSRESQNQPQHF
- | TRBJ1-1 | - | TRBV6-6 | TGTGCCAGCAGTTACGGGGGCGGTAACACTGAAGCTTTCTTT | CASSYGGGNTEAFF
- | TRBJ1-6 | - | TRBV6-1 | TGTGCCAGCAGTGAAGTGGTAGGGGGGGCCTATAATTCACCCCTCCACTTT | CASSEVVGGAYNSPLHF
- | TRBJ1-6 | - | TRBV7-2 | TGTGCCAGCAGCTTCACGGGTACATCCTATAATTCACCCCTCCACTTT | CASSFTGTSYNSPLHF
- | TRBJ2-2 | - | TRBV15 | TGTGCCACCAGCAGAAAGGACAGTCTGGCGAACACCGGGGAGCTGTTTTTT | CATSRKDSLANTGELFF
- | TRBJ2-1 | - | TRBV7-3 | TGTGCCAGCAGCCCAGGGACGGCCATCTACAATGAGCAGTTCTTC | CASSPGTAIYNEQFF
TRBD2 | TRBJ2-4 | - | TRBV5-1 | TGCGCCAGCAGCTTGTTGTGGCGGGGGTCCAAAAACATTCAGTACTTC | CASSLLWRGSKNIQYF
TRBD1 | TRBJ2-1 | - | TRBV5-1 | TGCGCCAGCAGCCGGGACAGTTACAATGAGCAGTTCTTC | CASSRDSYNEQFF
TRBD1 | TRBJ2-5 | - | TRBV7-6 | TGTGCCAGCAGCTTAGGGACAGGCCGAGAGACCCAGTACTTC | CASSLGTGRETQYF
- | TRBJ1-3 | - | TRBV5-1 | TGCGCCAGCAGCAATACCCCAGGGCAGTCTGGAAACACCATATATTTT | CASSNTPGQSGNTIYF
- | TRBJ2-7 | - | TRBV2 | TGTGCCAGCAGTGGGGGAGGCGAGCAGTACTTC | CASSGGGEQYF
TRBD2 | TRBJ2-5 | - | TRBV5-6 | TGTGCCAGCAGCTTGGTTCCACGGAGCGGGGGAGACCAAGAGACCCAGTACTTC | CASSLVPRSGGDQETQYF
- | TRBJ1-2 | - | TRBV7-9 | TGTGCCAGCAGCTTAGCGCGAGAGGGCTACACCTTC | CASSLAREGYTF
- | TRBJ2-3 | - | TRBV29-1 | TGCAGCGTTGGGGGCGATACGCAGTATTTT | CSVGGDTQYF
TRBD1 | TRBJ1-5 | - | TRBV18 | TGTGCCAGCTCACGAGAACTGACAGGGGGCCGCAATCAGCCCCAGCATTTT | CASSRELTGGRNQPQHF
TRBD1 | TRBJ2-7 | - | TRBV7-2 | TGTGCCAGCAGCGCGGGACAGGTTGGCGGCCTCGGCGAGCAGTACTTC | CASSAGQVGGLGEQYF
- | TRBJ1-2 | - | TRBV28 | TGTGCCAGCAGGGAGGGGTATGGCTACACCTTC | CASREGYGYTF
- | TRBJ2-5 | - | TRBV11-2 | TGTGCCAGCACCCAGAAGTTTGGGGGGCATGGGGAGACCCAGTACTTC | CASTQKFGGHGETQYF
- | TRBJ1-2 | - | TRBV11-1 | TGTGCCAGCTCGAGGCTGGACTATGGCTACACCTTC | CASSRLDYGYTF
TRBD2 | TRBJ2-3 | - | TRBV27 | TGTGCCAGCACCAGCGGGGGGGGCGAGTGCACAGATACGCAGTATTTT | CASTSGGGECTDTQYF
- | TRBJ2-2 | - | TRBV3-1/TRBV3-2 | TGTGCCAGCAGCTGGGGGTCAGGGCCCGGGGAGCTGTTTTTT | CASSWGSGPGELFF
- | TRBJ2-2 | - | TRBV12-3/TRBV12-4 | TGTGCCAGCAGTCCAAGACAGGCCGGGGAGCTGTTTTTT | CASSPRQAGELFF
- | TRBJ2-7 | once | TRBV30 | TGTGCCTGGAGTGGGGGACACGAGCACTACGAGCAGTACTTC | CAWSGGHEHYEQYF
- | TRBJ1-2 | - | TRBV19 | TGTGCCAGTACCCTAACAGAGCACTATGGCTACACCTTC | CASTLTEHYGYTF
- | TRBJ1-2 | - | TRBV19 | TGTGCCAGTAGTATGTTCGACAGTGGATATGGCTACACCTTC | CASSMFDSGYGYTF
- | TRBJ1-4 | - | TRBV6-5 | TGTGCCAGCAGTTACTCTGCGGGGGCAACTAATGAAAAACTGTTTTTT | CASSYSAGATNEKLFF
- | TRBJ2-3 | - | TRBV4-3 | TGCGCCTGCTCTATAGGGGTAGGCACAGATACGCAGTATTTT | CACSIGVGTDTQYF
TRBD2 | TRBJ2-7 | - | TRBV19 | TGTGCCAGTAGTTCCGCCGGGACTAGCGCCCACGAGCAGTACTTC | CASSSAGTSAHEQYF
- | TRBJ2-1 | - | TRBV18 | TGTGCCAGCTCACTGGCCTCGCCACATTACCGCCATACTAGGAATGAGCAGTTCTTC | CASSLASPHYRHTRNEQFF
- | TRBJ1-1 | - | TRBV28 | TGTGCCAGCAGTAACACACGAAGAGGCGGGAACACTGAAGCTTTCTTT | CASSNTRRGGNTEAFF
- | TRBJ2-2 | few | TRBV5-4 | TGTGCCAGCAGCTTGAGGGCGGGGAACGGGGAGCTGTTTTTT | CASSLRAGNGELFF
TRBD2 | TRBJ2-3 | - | TRBV5-1 | TGCGCCAGCAGCTTGGTAGGGCTACTAGCGGGCACAGATACGCAGTATTTT | CASSLVGLLAGTDTQYF
- | TRBJ2-4 | once | TRBV28 | TGTGCCAGCAGTTCCGGTTTGAAAAACATTCAGTACTTC | CASSSGLKNIQYF
- | TRBJ1-5 | - | TRBV11-1 | TGTGCCAGCAGCTTACGTGGGAGCAATCAGCCCCAGCATTTT | CASSLRGSNQPQHF
- | TRBJ1-2 | - | TRBV5-4 | TGTGCCAGCAGCACCGACGGATATGGCTACACCTTC | CASSTDGYGYTF
- | TRBJ2-1 | - | TRBV2 | TGTGCCGGAAGGGACCGAGCCTACAATGAGCAGTTCTTC | CAGRDRAYNEQFF
- | TRBJ1-4 | - | TRBV6-2/TRBV6-3 | TGTGCCAGCAGTTACTCGATGGAGGGGAGTGAAAAACTGTTTTTT | CASSYSMEGSEKLFF
TRBD1 | TRBJ1-5 | - | TRBV4-3 | TGCGCCAGCAGCCAGGGACAGGGTTCGAATCAGCCCCAGCATTTT | CASSQGQGSNQPQHF